This TCR beta chain was captured by sequencing in a study of T cells in localized non-small cell lung cancer. Study results and limitations: Uninvolved nearby lung showed the greatest T cell clonality, exceeding that found in tumor.

CDR3 length: 16 residues. V lost 0 bases and J lost 4, with 15 bases in between. Looked up from germline, CDR1 is MGHRA and CDR2 is YSYEKL. Points on this clone: The antigen is not known.

Data came from immunoSEQ multiplex PCR; TCRdb stores just in-frame clones and leaves some out. The sample records tens of thousands of clones, around 90% being singletons. The sample was peripheral blood, taken before any cancer treatment. The chain links TRBV4-1 to TRBJ1-2, with a weak D call TRBD1 (6 bases). The clonotype was recovered from a woman aged 40-69 years with stage I squamous cell lung carcinoma. CDR3: CASSQDQLTGLYGYTF. The DNA of the CDR3 is TGCGCCAGCAGCCAAGATCAACTGACAGGCCTCTATGGCTACACCTTC.